These 10 T cell receptor beta chains originate from one sample sequenced in a study of T-cell reconstitution after alpha-beta-depleted transplantation in children. Unique molecular identifiers were used to barcode this TCRbeta library. TCRdb re-called the PCR reads through MiXCR, storing one row per CDR3 protein. The data hold a few hundred thousand distinct CDR3 sequences, with 15% to 20% observed a single time. The sequencing used PBMCs from the stem cell graft donor, collected from the stem cell graft. Receptors originate from a human donor who donated a stem cell graft to a child with acute lymphoblastic leukemia.

CDR3 residues: CASSPPWAERETQYF. The CDR3 DNA reads as TGTGCCAGCTCACCACCATGGGCCGAAAGGGAGACCCAGTACTTC. The gene calls are TRBV18 and TRBJ2-5; D is undetermined. The germline V gene encodes CDR1 KGHSH and CDR2 LQKENI. The V end was cut by 0 bases, the J end by 5 bases, with 13 bases between. This CDR3 is 15 amino acids long.

V and J are TRBV5-1 and TRBJ2-3; 9 positions agree with TRBD2. The CDR3 loop spans 18 amino acids. Germline CDR1 is SGHRS and CDR2 is YFSETQ. Trimming took 0 bases from V and 2 from J; bases not matched to a gene: 10. DNA for the CDR3: TGCGCCAGCAGCTTGGCCTCAACGCGGGAGGGATTCACAGATACGCAGTATTTT. Translating it yields CASSLASTREGFTDTQYF. Full variable domain (remainder filled in from reference TRBV5-1 and TRBJ2-3): KAGVTQTPRYLIKTRGQQVTLSCSPISGHRSVSWYQQTPGQGLQFLFEYFSETQRNKGNFPGRFSGRQFSNSRSEMNVSTLELGDSALYLCASSLASTREGFTDTQYFGPGTRLTVL.

This clonotype appeared many times. V and J are TRBV7-9 and TRBJ1-2; D remains ambiguous. Germline lookup yields CDR1 SEHNR and CDR2 FQNEAQ (reference sequence). The V end lost 5 bases, the J end lost 4 bases, and 11 bases lay between the germline ends. The CDR3 is 13 amino acids. CDR3 protein: CASSPQVPYGYTF. The CDR3, as DNA: TGTGCCAGCAGCCCCCAGGTTCCCTATGGCTACACCTTC.

The gene calls are TRBV24-1 and TRBJ2-3, with 11 bases aligning to TRBD2. Germline CDR1 and CDR2: KGHDR and SFDVKD. The CDR3 is 17 amino acids. V lost 2 bases to trimming and J lost 2 bases; unmatched junction nucleotides: 5. CDR3 amino acids: CATSDSLAGGFTDTQYF. CDR3 DNA: TGTGCCACCAGTGATTCCCTAGCGGGAGGTTTCACAGATACGCAGTATTTT.

This clonotype has only a few counts. J is TRBJ2-3 and V is TRBV3-1; 12 bases line up with TRBD2. Looked up from germline, CDR1 is LGHDT and CDR2 is YNNKEL (reference sequence). J gave up 2 bases and V 4 bases, and 4 bases lay outside the gene matches. The CDR3 has 16 residues. CDR3 nucleotides: TGTGCCAGCAGCCTACTAGCGGGAGGAAACACAGATACGCAGTATTTT. It encodes CASSLLAGGNTDTQYF.

V is TRBV5-1 and J is TRBJ2-5; 15 nucleotides align to TRBD2. The trim removed 4 bases at V and 1 base at J, leaving 14 bases unmatched. This CDR3 comprises 20 residues. Germline CDR1 and CDR2: SGHRS and YFSETQ. The CDR3 DNA is TGCGCCAGCAGCGGACTAGCGGGAGGGCCTATGAGTCCCACCCAAGAGACCCAGTACTTC. Protein product: CASSGLAGGPMSPTQETQYF.

The J gene is TRBJ2-7, the V gene TRBV18; no firm D call. CDR1 and CDR2 from the germline V gene are KGHSH and LQKENI. Between the trimmed V and J ends, which lost 6 bases and 6 bases, there was a span of 15 bases. The length of the CDR3 is 13 residues. CDR3 nucleotides: TGTGCCAGCTCTCCCGGAGCCGGCGGCGAGCAGTACTTC. Translated: CASSPGAGGEQYF.

The chain has TRBV13 and TRBJ2-6, with D uncertain. The length of the CDR3 is 18 residues. Germline loops: CDR1 PRHDT, CDR2 FYEKMQ (reference sequence). The germline V and J ends were trimmed by 5 bases and 0 bases, with 17 bases remaining between them. CDR3 sequence: CASSLFGSFSSGANVLTF. CDR3 bases: TGTGCCAGCAGCCTATTCGGGTCTTTTAGCTCTGGGGCCAACGTCCTGACTTTC.

This clonotype showed up many times. The chain joins TRBV4-1 to TRBJ1-2; 7 bases match TRBD1. The ends lost 1 base at V and 8 bases at J; junction bases unmatched: 7. Per germline, CDR1 MGHRA and CDR2 YSYEKL. CDR3 size: 14 residues. CDR3 bases: TGCGCCAGCAGCCAAGTGACAGGACAGGAGGGCTACACCTTC. Encoded protein: CASSQVTGQEGYTF.

This clonotype was counted only a few times. The V call is TRBV4-1, the J call TRBJ2-3; D not certain. Germline CDR1 is MGHRA and CDR2 is YSYEKL. Trimming removed 1 base at V and 5 bases at J, with 10 bases between. This CDR3 comprises 14 residues. As DNA, the CDR3 is TGCGCCAGCAGCCAAGTCGTCCGGCAAGATACGCAGTATTTT. It encodes CASSQVVRQDTQYF.